The 27 T cell receptor beta chains listed next were all sequenced from one sample in a study of cytomegalovirus exposure and HLA in healthy donors. Primers for the PCR totalled 60 Vbeta and 13 Jbeta. Sequenced by immunoSEQ multiplex PCR; TCRdb stores in-frame clones only, minus some. The sample lists 160,000 or so clones, about three quarters occurring once. Specimen: PBMCs. These receptors were taken from a woman aged 25-40 years in good health and CMV-seronegative.

The genes are TRBV7-8 and TRBJ2-1; TRBD1 aligns across 11 bases. Trimming cost V 3 bases and J 6 bases; bases outside gene matches: 10. The CDR3 is 17 residues long. CDR1 is SGHVS, CDR2 FQNEAQ, per germline. The CDR3 spells CASSLDRGPGKGNEQFF. DNA of the CDR3: TGTGCCAGCAGCTTGGACAGGGGGCCAGGGAAGGGCAATGAGCAGTTCTTC.

The chain is built from TRBV2 and TRBJ2-1; 7 bases match TRBD2. This CDR3 has 10 amino acids. The trim removed 8 bases at V and 13 bases at J, leaving 5 bases unmatched. In germline, CDR1 is SNHLY, CDR2 FYNNEI. This CDR3 is CASGGGGQFF. CDR3 bases: TGTGCCAGCGGGGGGGGTGGACAGTTCTTC.

This chain connects TRBV2 to TRBJ2-1, with 9 bases lining up with TRBD1. This CDR3 spans 16 amino acids. The V segment lost 6 bases and the J segment 0 bases; nucleotides outside the gene matches: 6. Germline CDR1 SNHLY, CDR2 FYNNEI. The CDR3 is CASRRGTGSSYNEQFF. CDR3 coding DNA: TGTGCCAGCAGAAGAGGGACAGGGAGCTCCTACAATGAGCAGTTCTTC.

This chain joins TRBV30 and TRBJ2-2; D call uncertain. This CDR3 has 13 amino acids. CDR1 is GTSNPN, CDR2 SVGIG, per germline (reference sequence). V gave up 0 bases and J gave up 6 bases, with 8 bases separating them. The CDR3 protein is CAWSVQFSGELFF. DNA of the CDR3: TGTGCCTGGAGTGTACAGTTCTCCGGGGAGCTGTTTTTT.

The chain combines TRBV28 with TRBJ1-5; 8 positions match TRBD1. The CDR3 spans 16 residues. Germline V gene lookup returns CDR1 MDHEN and CDR2 SYDVKM. With V trimmed by 7 bases and J by 5 bases, 13 bases remained unmatched. The CDR3 protein is CASTGTGGFPHQPQHF. DNA for the CDR3: TGTGCCAGCACGGGAACAGGGGGTTTCCCTCATCAGCCCCAGCATTTT.

This clone was counted a few times. The chain uses TRBV2 and TRBJ1-1; TRBD1 is a possible D gene (5 bases). V lost 4 bases to trimming and J lost 1 base, with 13 bases between them. Germline V lookup: CDR1 SNHLY, CDR2 FYNNEI. The CDR3 extends over 15 amino acids. Here the CDR3 reads CASSVRAGGNTEAFF. DNA for the CDR3: TGTGCCAGCAGTGTACGGGCGGGGGGGAACACTGAAGCTTTCTTT.

The chain carries TRBV30 and TRBJ2-2; TRBD2 is a possible D gene (6 bases). The V gene lost 8 bases and the J gene lost 5 bases, with 15 bases spanning the gap. Germline CDR1 GTSNPN, CDR2 SVGIG (reference sequence). This CDR3 has 13 residues. CDR3 nucleotides: TGTGCCCGATCGGCGGGGAGGACCGGGGAGCTGTTTTTT. As protein: CARSAGRTGELFF. Combining the CDR3 with reference TRBV30 and TRBJ2-2 gives the whole variable domain SQTIHQWPATLVQPVGSPLSLECTVEGTSNPNLYWYRQAAGRGLQLLFYSVGIGQISSEVPQNLSASRPQDRQFILSSKKLLLSDSGFYLCARSAGRTGELFFGEGSRLTVL.

Note on this clone: Other nucleotide sequences from this sample produce the same CDR3. This sequence joins TRBV7-3 and TRBJ2-5, with 8 bases that match TRBD1. This CDR3 has 14 amino acids. V lost 5 bases and J lost 2; bases outside the gene matches: 4. Germline CDR1 and CDR2: SGHTA and FQGTGA. The CDR3 sequence: CASSLGQGQETQYF. Here the CDR3 DNA reads TGTGCCAGCAGCCTTGGACAGGGACAAGAGACCCAGTACTTC. Filled out from reference TRBV7-3 and TRBJ2-5, the complete variable domain reads GAGVSQTPSNKVTEKGKYVELRCDPISGHTALYWYRQSLGQGPEFLIYFQGTGAADDSGLPNDRFFAVRPEGSVSTLKIQRTERGDSAVYLCASSLGQGQETQYFGPGTRLLVL.

The rearrangement links TRBV5-6 to TRBJ1-1; possibly TRBD1 for D (5 bases). Germline values: CDR1 SGHDT, CDR2 YYEEEE. V gave up 0 bases and J gave up 4 bases, with 10 bases separating them. The length of the CDR3 is 14 residues. CDR3 sequence: CASSLDGASTEAFF. CDR3 bases: TGTGCCAGCAGCTTGGATGGGGCGTCCACTGAAGCTTTCTTT.

The chain recombines TRBV16 with TRBJ1-1; D is ambiguous. CDR1 KGHSY and CDR2 FQNENV come from the germline V gene. V was trimmed by 3 bases and J by 10 bases, leaving 9 bases between them. This CDR3 has 11 residues. The CDR3 DNA reads as TGTGCCAGCAGCCAGATTACGGGAGCTTTCTTT. It specifies CASSQITGAFF.

The chain employs TRBV19 and TRBJ2-7; the D gene is possibly TRBD2 (5 bases). CDR3 length equals 14 residues. CDR1 and CDR2 from the germline V gene are LNHDA and SQIVND (reference sequence). V was pared by 1 base and J by 6 bases, with 13 bases between. The CDR3 DNA is TGTGCCAGTAGTATAGGAGGGCTAGGCGGCGAGCAGTACTTC. Translating it yields CASSIGGLGGEQYF. The entire variable domain, with the rest obtained from reference TRBV19 and TRBJ2-7, is as follows: DGGITQSPKYLFRKEGQNVTLSCEQNLNHDAMYWYRQDPGQGLRLIYYSQIVNDFQKGDIAEGYSVSREKKESFPLTVTSAQKNPTAFYLCASSIGGLGGEQYFGPGTRLTVT.

This clone has a handful of counts. As DNA, the CDR3 is TGTGCCAGCAGTGTTAGGGGTCGGGACACTGAAGCTTTCTTT. Amino acid sequence: CASSVRGRDTEAFF. The chain uses TRBV2 and TRBJ1-1, with a possible D match to TRBD1 (5 bases). V shed 4 bases and J shed 3 bases, with 12 bases lying between them. CDR3 length: 14 residues. CDR1 and CDR2 from the germline V gene are SNHLY and FYNNEI.

A few counts support this clone. V usage is TRBV7-6 and J usage is TRBJ1-1; no firm D call. The CDR3 loop spans 13 amino acids. V lost 4 bases and J lost 2, with 8 bases in between. Germline CDR1 SGHVS, CDR2 FNYEAQ. The CDR3 sequence: CASSSGSNTEAFF. DNA of the CDR3: TGTGCCAGCAGCTCCGGGTCTAACACTGAAGCTTTCTTT.

The chain combines TRBV28 with TRBJ1-5, with TRBD1 matching 8 bases. The CDR3 totals 14 residues. The V gene end was trimmed by 5 bases and the J gene end by 6 bases; junction bases not matched to a gene: 6. CDR1 MDHEN and CDR2 SYDVKM come from the germline V gene. Here the CDR3 reads CASSQRQGIQPQHF. CDR3 bases: TGTGCCAGCAGTCAAAGACAGGGGATTCAGCCCCAGCATTTT.

V is TRBV7-6 and J is TRBJ1-1; 7 bases align to TRBD1. The V gene end was trimmed by 5 bases and the J gene end by 9 bases; junction bases not matched to a gene: 3. CDR1 SGHVS and CDR2 FNYEAQ come from the germline V gene. The CDR3 is made up of 11 amino acids. Here the CDR3 DNA reads TGTGCCAGCAGCCGGGACAGAAAAGCTTTCTTT. Translation gives CASSRDRKAFF.

This chain connects TRBV15 to TRBJ2-7; 7 nucleotides agree with TRBD1. With 5 bases clipped from V and 2 bases from J, the junction kept 9 bases outside the gene matches. Looked up from germline, CDR1 is LNHNV and CDR2 is YYDKDF (reference sequence). The CDR3 is made up of 15 amino acids. As DNA, the CDR3 is TGTGCCACCAGCCAAATCGGGACAGCGACCTACGAGCAGTACTTC. Translated, it gives CATSQIGTATYEQYF.

The sample holds a few counts of this clone. The chain links TRBV7-9 to TRBJ2-3; D might be TRBD1 (6 bases). The CDR3 extends over 18 amino acids. V was pared by 5 bases and J by 5 bases, with 26 bases between. Germline values: CDR1 SEHNR, CDR2 FQNEAQ (reference sequence). CDR3 residues: CASSLPGTGTIGGDTQYF. The CDR3 DNA is TGTGCCAGCAGCCTCCCTGGCACTGGCACTATAGGGGGAGATACGCAGTATTTT.

The genes are TRBV28 and TRBJ2-1, with 7 bases lining up with TRBD1. The CDR3 is 15 residues long. V was pared by 7 bases and J by 1 base, with 7 bases of the junction left unmatched. Germline V gene sequence: CDR1 MDHEN, CDR2 SYDVKM. For the CDR3, the DNA is TGTGCCAGCAACCCCAGGGGGTATTCCTACAATGAGCAGTTCTTC. Encoded protein: CASNPRGYSYNEQFF.

The V call is TRBV5-1, the J call TRBJ1-1; tentatively, D is TRBD1 (5 bases). The germline CDR1 and CDR2 sequences are SGHRS and YFSETQ. V gave up 4 bases and J gave up 2 bases, with 12 bases separating them. This CDR3 contains 14 residues. As DNA, the CDR3 is TGCGCCAGCAGCGTCCTTCAGGGAAACACTGAAGCTTTCTTT. Amino acids: CASSVLQGNTEAFF.

V and J are TRBV19 and TRBJ1-1, with a weak D call TRBD1 (6 bases). Germline V gene lookup returns CDR1 LNHDA and CDR2 SQIVND (reference sequence). V was trimmed by 7 bases and J by 12 bases, leaving 12 bases between them. This CDR3 comprises 10 residues. The CDR3 spells CASTQGNTFF. The CDR3 nucleotides are TGTGCCAGTACGCAGGGGAATACTTTCTTT.

CDR3 amino acids: CASIPLGGDTNYGYTF. CDR3 DNA sequence: TGTGCCAGCATTCCCCTGGGAGGAGACACAAACTATGGCTACACCTTC. The V call is TRBV28, the J call TRBJ1-2; D is unresolved. Per germline, CDR1 MDHEN and CDR2 SYDVKM. CDR3 length: 16 amino acids. V was pared by 7 bases and J by 2 bases, with 20 bases between.

The V gene is TRBV9, the J gene TRBJ1-1, with a weak D call TRBD1 (5 bases). Per germline, CDR1 SGDLS and CDR2 YYNGEE. The V end lost 0 bases, the J end lost 0 bases, and 12 bases lay between the germline ends. The CDR3 covers 16 residues. The CDR3: CASSVVEGTLNTEAFF. In DNA, the CDR3 is TGTGCCAGCAGCGTAGTGGAGGGGACCCTGAACACTGAAGCTTTCTTT.

The chain joins TRBV28 to TRBJ2-1; 12 bases align to TRBD2. This CDR3 comprises 15 residues. V gave up 7 bases and J gave up 6 bases; unmatched junction bases: 7. Germline V lookup: CDR1 MDHEN, CDR2 SYDVKM. The chain's CDR3 is CASTKLAGGFNEQFF. CDR3 DNA sequence: TGTGCCAGCACCAAACTAGCGGGAGGTTTCAATGAGCAGTTCTTC.

The V and J genes are TRBV6-4 and TRBJ2-3, with D possibly being TRBD2 (6 bases). V was trimmed by 8 bases and J by 1 base, leaving 16 bases between them. CDR3 size: 15 residues. CDR1 MRHNA and CDR2 SNTAGT come from the germline V gene. The CDR3 here is CASLPDWEGTDTQYF. CDR3 sequence (DNA): TGTGCCAGCCTCCCGGATTGGGAGGGCACAGATACGCAGTATTTT.

The rearrangement links TRBV6-5 to TRBJ2-5; 8 positions match TRBD1. Losses at the gene ends were 6 bases for V and 5 bases for J; bases not matched to a gene: 8. This CDR3 has 14 residues. The V gene's germline CDR1 is MNHEY and CDR2 SVGAGI. CDR3 coding DNA: TGTGCCAGCAGGAGAGGACAGGGCAGCGAGACCCAGTACTTC. It specifies CASRRGQGSETQYF.

Remarks on this clone: One end of the junction varies from germline; a read error may be responsible. The chain has TRBV5-1 and TRBJ1-1; 9 nucleotides line up with TRBD1. The CDR3 is 12 amino acids. Germline V gene data show CDR1 as SGHRS and CDR2 as YFSETQ. CDR3 sequence: CAGSWDRAEAFF. Written as DNA, the CDR3 is TGCGCCGGCAGCTGGGACAGGGCGGAAGCTTTCTTT.

This clone was counted only a few times. V gene TRBV7-8 combines with J gene TRBJ2-3, with a weak D call TRBD1 (5 bases). This CDR3 is 17 amino acids long. Germline CDR1 and CDR2: SGHVS and FQNEAQ. Between the trimmed V and J ends, which lost 3 bases and 0 bases, there was a span of 16 bases. CDR3: CASSFPGRAPSTDTQYF. The CDR3 nucleotides are TGTGCCAGCAGCTTCCCTGGCAGGGCCCCTAGCACAGATACGCAGTATTTT.